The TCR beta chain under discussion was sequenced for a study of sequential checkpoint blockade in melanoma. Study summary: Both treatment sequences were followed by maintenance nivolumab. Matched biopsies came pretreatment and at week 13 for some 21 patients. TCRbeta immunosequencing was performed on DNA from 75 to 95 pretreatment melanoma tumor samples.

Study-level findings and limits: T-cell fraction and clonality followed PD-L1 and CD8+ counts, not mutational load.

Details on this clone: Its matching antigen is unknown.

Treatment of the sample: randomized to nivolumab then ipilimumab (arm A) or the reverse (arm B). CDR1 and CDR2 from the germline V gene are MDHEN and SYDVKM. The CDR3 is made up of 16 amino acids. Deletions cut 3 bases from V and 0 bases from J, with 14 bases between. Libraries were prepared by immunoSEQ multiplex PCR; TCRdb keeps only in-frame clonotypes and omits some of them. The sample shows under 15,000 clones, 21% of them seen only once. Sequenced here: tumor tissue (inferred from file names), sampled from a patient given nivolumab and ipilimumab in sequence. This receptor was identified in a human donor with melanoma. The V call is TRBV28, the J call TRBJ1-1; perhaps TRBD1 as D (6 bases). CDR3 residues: CASSFPPGHMNTEAFF. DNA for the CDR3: TGTGCCAGCAGTTTCCCGCCGGGACATATGAACACTGAAGCTTTCTTT.